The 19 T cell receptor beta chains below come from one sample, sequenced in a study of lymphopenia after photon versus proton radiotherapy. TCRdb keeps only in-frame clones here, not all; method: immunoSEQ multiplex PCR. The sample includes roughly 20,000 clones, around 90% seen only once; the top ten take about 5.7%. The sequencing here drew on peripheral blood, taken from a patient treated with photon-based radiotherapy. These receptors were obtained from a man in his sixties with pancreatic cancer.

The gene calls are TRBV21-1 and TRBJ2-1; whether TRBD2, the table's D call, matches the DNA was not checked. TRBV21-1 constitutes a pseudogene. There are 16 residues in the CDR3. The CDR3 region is CASSRSDRAGCNEQFF. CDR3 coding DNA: TGTGCCAGCAGCAGATCTGACAGAGCGGGTTGCAATGAGCAGTTCTTC.

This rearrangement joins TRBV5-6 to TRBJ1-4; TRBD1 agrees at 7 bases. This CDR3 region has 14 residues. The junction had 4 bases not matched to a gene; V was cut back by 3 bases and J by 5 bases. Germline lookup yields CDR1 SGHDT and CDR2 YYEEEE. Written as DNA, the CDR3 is TGTGCCAGCAGCTGGGACAGACTCAATGAAAAACTGTTTTTT. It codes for CASSWDRLNEKLFF. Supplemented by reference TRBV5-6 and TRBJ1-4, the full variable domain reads DAGVTQSPTHLIKTRGQQVTLRCSPKSGHDTVSWYQQALGQGPQFIFQYYEEEERQRGNFPDRFSGHQFPNYSSELNVNALLLGDSALYLCASSWDRLNEKLFFGSGTQLSVL.

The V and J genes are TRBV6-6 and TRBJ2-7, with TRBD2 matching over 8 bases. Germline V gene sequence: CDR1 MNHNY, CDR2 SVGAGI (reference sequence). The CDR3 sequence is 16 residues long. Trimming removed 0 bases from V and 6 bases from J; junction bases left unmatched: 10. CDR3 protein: CASSYSIAVAGGEQYF. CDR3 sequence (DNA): TGTGCCAGCAGTTACTCGATCGCGGTGGCGGGGGGCGAGCAGTACTTC.

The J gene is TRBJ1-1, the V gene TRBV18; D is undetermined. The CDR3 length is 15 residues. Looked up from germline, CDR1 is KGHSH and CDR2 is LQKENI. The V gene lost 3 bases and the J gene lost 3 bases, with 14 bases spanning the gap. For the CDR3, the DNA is TGTGCCAGCTCACCTAGAGAGCCGGTGTACACTGAAGCTTTCTTT. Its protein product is CASSPREPVYTEAFF.

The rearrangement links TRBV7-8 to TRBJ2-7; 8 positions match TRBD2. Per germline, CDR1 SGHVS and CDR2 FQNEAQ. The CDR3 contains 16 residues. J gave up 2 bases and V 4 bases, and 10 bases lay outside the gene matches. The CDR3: CASSSRLAGRAYEQYF. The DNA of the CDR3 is TGTGCCAGCAGCTCCCGATTAGCGGGGAGGGCCTACGAGCAGTACTTC. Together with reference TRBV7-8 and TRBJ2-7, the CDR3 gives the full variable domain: GAGVSQSPRYKVAKRGQDVALRCDPISGHVSLFWYQQALGQGPEFLTYFQNEAQLDKSGLPSDRFFAERPEGSVSTLKIQRTQQEDSAVYLCASSSRLAGRAYEQYFGPGTRLTVT.

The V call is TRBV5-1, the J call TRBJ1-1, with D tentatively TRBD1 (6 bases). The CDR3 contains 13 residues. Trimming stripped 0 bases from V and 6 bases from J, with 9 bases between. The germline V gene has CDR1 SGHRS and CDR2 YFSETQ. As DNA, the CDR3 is TGCGCCAGCAGCTTGGCAGGGGTGGCTGAAGCTTTCTTT. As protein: CASSLAGVAEAFF.

As DNA, the CDR3 is TGTGCCAGCAGCTCACAAGACAACTACGAGCAGTACTTC. Translating it yields CASSSQDNYEQYF. The chain joins TRBV11-3 to TRBJ2-7, with D uncertain. Trimming pared 4 bases from V and 3 bases from J, leaving 10 bases between. The CDR3 loop spans 13 amino acids. Per the germline V gene, CDR1 is SGHNT and CDR2 is YENEEA.

The CDR3 DNA is TGTGCCAGCAGCTTCTTCACCTCCTTTTATATGAACACTGAAGCTTTCTTT. This codes for CASSFFTSFYMNTEAFF. The V gene is TRBV5-6, the J gene TRBJ1-1, with D hard to call. Per germline, CDR1 SGHDT and CDR2 YYEEEE. The CDR3 spans 17 residues. Trimming took off 2 bases at V and 0 bases at J, with 17 bases between the two ends.

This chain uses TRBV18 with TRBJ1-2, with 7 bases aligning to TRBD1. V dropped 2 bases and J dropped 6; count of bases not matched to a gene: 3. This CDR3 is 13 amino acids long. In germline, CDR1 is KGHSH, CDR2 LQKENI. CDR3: CASSPNRGDGYTF. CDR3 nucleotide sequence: TGTGCCAGCTCACCAAACAGGGGCGATGGCTACACCTTC. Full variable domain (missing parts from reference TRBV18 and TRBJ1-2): NAGVMQNPRHLVRRRGQEARLRCSPMKGHSHVYWYRQLPEEGLKFMVYLQKENIIDESGMPKERFSAEFPKEGPSILRIQQVVRGDSAAYFCASSPNRGDGYTFGSGTRLTVV.

The CDR3 protein is CASSSIGTVYNSPLHF. DNA of the CDR3: TGTGCCAGCAGCTCGATCGGGACAGTTTATAATTCACCCCTCCACTTT. The chain is built from TRBV5-6 and TRBJ1-6, with TRBD1 matching over 7 bases. The CDR3 is 16 amino acids. CDR1 and CDR2 from the germline V gene are SGHDT and YYEEEE. V was clipped by 3 bases and J by 4 bases; unmatched bases: 7.

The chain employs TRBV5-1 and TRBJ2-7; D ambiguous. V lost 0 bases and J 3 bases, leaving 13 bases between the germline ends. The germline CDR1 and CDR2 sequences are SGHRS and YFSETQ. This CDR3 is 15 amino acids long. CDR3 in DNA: TGCGCCAGCAGCTTGGAGTATCGGGCAGGCTACGAGCAGTACTTC. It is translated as CASSLEYRAGYEQYF.

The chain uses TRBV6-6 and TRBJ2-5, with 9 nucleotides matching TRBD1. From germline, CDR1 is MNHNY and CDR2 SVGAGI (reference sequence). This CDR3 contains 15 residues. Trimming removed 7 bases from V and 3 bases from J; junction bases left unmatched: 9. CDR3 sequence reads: CASTPHRGREETQYF. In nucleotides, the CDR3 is TGTGCCAGCACCCCTCACAGGGGGCGAGAAGAGACCCAGTACTTC.

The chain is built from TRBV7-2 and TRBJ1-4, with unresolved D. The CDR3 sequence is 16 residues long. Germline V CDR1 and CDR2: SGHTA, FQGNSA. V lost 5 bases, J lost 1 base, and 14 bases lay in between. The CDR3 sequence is CASSLGPPLTNEKLFF. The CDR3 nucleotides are TGTGCCAGCAGCCTCGGACCGCCTTTAACTAATGAAAAACTGTTTTTT.

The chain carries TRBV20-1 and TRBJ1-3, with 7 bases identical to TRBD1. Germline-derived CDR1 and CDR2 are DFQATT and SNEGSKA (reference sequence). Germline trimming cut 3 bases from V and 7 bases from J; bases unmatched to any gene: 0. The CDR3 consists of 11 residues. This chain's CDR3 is CSARGQNTIYF. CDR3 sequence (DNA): TGCAGTGCTAGGGGACAGAACACCATATATTTT.

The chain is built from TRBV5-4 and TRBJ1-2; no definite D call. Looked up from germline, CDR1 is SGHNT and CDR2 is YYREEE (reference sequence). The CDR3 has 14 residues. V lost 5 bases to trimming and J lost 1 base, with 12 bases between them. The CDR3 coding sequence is TGTGCCAGCAGTGTCCTTGGGGATAACTATGGCTACACCTTC. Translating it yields CASSVLGDNYGYTF.

This CDR3 reads CASSQTSGVVETQYF. The CDR3, as DNA: TGTGCCAGCAGCCAGACTAGCGGGGTTGTGGAGACCCAGTACTTC. The chain recombines TRBV4-2 with TRBJ2-5; 11 nucleotides align to TRBD2. With 3 bases clipped from V and 5 bases from J, the junction kept 5 bases outside the gene matches. Germline assignment: CDR1 LGHNA and CDR2 YNFKEQ. CDR3 size: 15 residues.

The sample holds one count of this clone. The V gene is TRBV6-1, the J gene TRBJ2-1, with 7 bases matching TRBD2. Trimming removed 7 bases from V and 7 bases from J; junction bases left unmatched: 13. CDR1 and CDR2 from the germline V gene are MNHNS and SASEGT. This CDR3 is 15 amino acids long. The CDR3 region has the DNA TGTGCCAGCATGAGAGCGGGGAAGGTTTGGAATGAGCAGTTCTTC. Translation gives CASMRAGKVWNEQFF.

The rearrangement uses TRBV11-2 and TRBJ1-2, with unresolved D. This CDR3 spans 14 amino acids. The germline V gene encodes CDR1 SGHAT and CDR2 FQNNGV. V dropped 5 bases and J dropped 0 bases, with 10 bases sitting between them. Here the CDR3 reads CASSIGYSNYGYTF. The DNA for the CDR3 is TGTGCCAGCAGCATTGGGTATTCTAACTATGGCTACACCTTC. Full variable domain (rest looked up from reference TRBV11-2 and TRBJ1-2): EAGVAQSPRYKIIEKRQSVAFWCNPISGHATLYWYQQILGQGPKLLIQFQNNGVVDDSQLPKDRFSAERLKGVDSTLKIQPAKLEDSAVYLCASSIGYSNYGYTFGSGTRLTVV.

As DNA, the CDR3 is TGTGCCAGCAGAATGACAGGGCTAGCCAAAAACATTCAGTACTTC. It encodes CASRMTGLAKNIQYF. The V gene is TRBV5-6, the J gene TRBJ2-4; TRBD1 aligns across 7 bases. J lost 0 bases, V lost 5 bases, and 5 bases had no gene match. This CDR3 spans 15 amino acids. Germline assignment: CDR1 SGHDT and CDR2 YYEEEE.